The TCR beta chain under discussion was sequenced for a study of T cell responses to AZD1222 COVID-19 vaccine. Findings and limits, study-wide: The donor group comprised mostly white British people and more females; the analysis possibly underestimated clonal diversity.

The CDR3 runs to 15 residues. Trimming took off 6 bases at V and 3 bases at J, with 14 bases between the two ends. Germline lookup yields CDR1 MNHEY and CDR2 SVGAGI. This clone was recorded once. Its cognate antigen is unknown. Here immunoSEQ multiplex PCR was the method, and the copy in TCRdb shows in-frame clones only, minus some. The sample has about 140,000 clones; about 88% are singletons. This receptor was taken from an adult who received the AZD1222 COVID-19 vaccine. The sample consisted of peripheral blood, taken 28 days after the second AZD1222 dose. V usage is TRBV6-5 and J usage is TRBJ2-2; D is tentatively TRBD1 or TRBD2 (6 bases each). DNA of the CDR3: TGTGCCAGCAGAGCCCGGGGGCTCGACACCGGGGAGCTGTTTTTT. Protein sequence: CASRARGLDTGELFF.